This TCR beta chain was retrieved from a study of blood T cells in healthy people across ages. The CDR3 sequence is 14 residues long. Germline CDR1 is LNHNV and CDR2 is YYDKDF (reference sequence). J gave up 3 bases and V 5 bases, and 4 bases lay outside the gene matches. Sample-barcoded 5' priming and a J-beta primer mix drove a second PCR of roughly 7 to 11 cycles. TCRdb used MiXCR to reprocess the 5' RACE reads, holding one entry per CDR3 protein. Of hundreds of thousands of distinct CDR3 sequences in the sample, approximately 59% were seen once. This clonotype was recorded a few times. Its matching antigen is unknown. General study results and limits: In older individuals, TCR beta diversity per million T cells was lower, falling roughly linearly with age. The study found more naive CD4+ cells and higher diversity in long-lived than aged donors.

Roughly 9.8 milliliters of peripheral blood were drawn from each donor. Total RNA extracted from each sample amounted to at least 6 micrograms. The chain joins TRBV15 to TRBJ2-7, with 10 positions matching TRBD1. This TCR derives from a man aged 30 to 39 in good health. The specimen was blood. Here the CDR3 reads CATSQGQGGYEQYF. The CDR3 coding sequence is TGTGCCACCAGCCAAGGACAGGGGGGCTACGAGCAGTACTTC.